This T cell receptor beta chain originates from a study of shared clonotypes between healthy human individuals. Study-wide results and limits: Several donors held about 5% of naive CD4 clonotypes in common. Larger richness was generally estimated for naive than memory subsets.

A roughly 200 ng quantity of DNA, 30,000 to 35,000 T cell genomes, went into the sorted-subset replicate PCRs. Produced via immunoSEQ multiplex PCR; TCRdb's table is partial and in-frame only. The sample has about 2.1 million clones, about 94% seen once. Germline-derived CDR1 and CDR2 are MNHEY and SMNVEV (reference sequence). CDR3 length: 15 amino acids. V lost 0 bases and J lost 6, with 14 bases in between. Naive CD8 cells comprised CD45RO-negative, CCR7-positively selected cells, excluding terminally differentiated effector memory CD45RA+ cells. Worth noting for this clone: Its antigen is as yet unknown.

The chain links TRBV27 to TRBJ1-2; D might be TRBD1 (6 bases). This sequence originates from a man between 18 and 35 years old in good health. Some clones in this sample may be carry-over from other donors' samples. Sequenced input: naive CD8+ T cells from PBMCs. The CDR3 here is CASSLSTGSGHGYTF. The CDR3 region has the DNA TGTGCCAGCAGTTTATCCACAGGGTCGGGCCATGGCTACACCTTC.